One sample yielded the 20 T cell receptor beta chains listed below, sequenced in a study of CD8 T cells in ankylosing spondylitis. TCRdb fed the 5' RACE reads into MiXCR, producing one record per CDR3 protein. Found here are over 200,000 distinct CDR3 sequences, roughly a tenth of them singletons; the top ten hold 21%. Sequencing used blood, either unsorted or a sorted T cell fraction (not recorded which). The receptors stem from a male donor with ankylosing spondylitis or in good health (not recorded which).

The table lists this clonotype with many counts. J is TRBJ1-2 and V is TRBV20-1; D might be TRBD1 (6 bases). The CDR3 totals 14 residues. V dropped 5 bases and J dropped 0 bases, with 13 bases sitting between them. CDR1 DFQATT and CDR2 SNEGSKA come from the germline V gene (reference sequence). The CDR3 DNA is TGCAGTGCTGAGGCAGGGGTGGCTAACTATGGCTACACCTTC. Its translation is CSAEAGVANYGYTF.

The table lists this clonotype with many counts. The CDR3 DNA reads as TGTGCCAGCAATACGGGACTAGCGGGGGAGCTGTTTTTT. It is translated as CASNTGLAGELFF. The chain couples TRBV9 to TRBJ2-2, with 10 nucleotides matching TRBD2. The germline CDR1 and CDR2 sequences are SGDLS and YYNGEE. The CDR3 is 13 residues long. The V segment lost 6 bases and the J segment 8 bases; nucleotides outside the gene matches: 4.

This clonotype was counted ten times or more. The rearrangement uses TRBV12-5 and TRBJ2-2, with D unclear. CDR3 length: 13 amino acids. Germline CDR1 is LGHNT and CDR2 is FRNRAP. V was clipped by 7 bases and J by 4 bases, with 10 bases between them. The CDR3 nucleotides are TGTGCTAGTGCCCAGCACGGCACCGGGGAGCTGTTTTTT. Translated, it gives CASAQHGTGELFF. Drawing the rest from reference TRBV12-5 and TRBJ2-2, the complete variable domain is DARVTQTPRHKVTEMGQEVTMRCQPILGHNTVFWYRQTMMQGLELLAYFRNRAPLDDSGMPKDRFSAEMPDATLATLKIQPSEPRDSAVYFCASAQHGTGELFFGEGSRLTVL.

This clonotype has at least ten counts. The V gene is TRBV20-1, the J gene TRBJ1-5, with TRBD1 as a possible D gene (5 bases). The V and J ends lost 4 bases and 5 bases respectively, with 15 bases between them. CDR1 DFQATT and CDR2 SNEGSKA come from the germline V gene (reference sequence). The CDR3 contains 14 residues. The CDR3 protein is CSAIDRDAYQPQHF. The CDR3 DNA reads as TGCAGTGCTATAGACCGGGACGCCTATCAGCCCCAGCATTTT.

Many counts were recorded for this clonotype. The rearrangement uses TRBV12-3 or TRBV12-4 and TRBJ1-5; 7 bases fit TRBD1. V was clipped by 6 bases and J by 7 bases; unmatched bases: 12. The CDR3 length is 15 residues. CDR3 amino acids: CASRSQGKSGQPQHF. CDR3 in DNA: TGTGCCAGCAGATCACAGGGGAAAAGTGGACAGCCCCAGCATTTT.

The chain combines TRBV19 with TRBJ2-2; 8 nucleotides line up with TRBD1. The CDR3 runs to 15 residues. Per the germline V gene, CDR1 is LNHDA and CDR2 is SQIVND (reference sequence). V dropped 1 base and J dropped 4; count of bases not matched to a gene: 2. This CDR3 is CASSIVTGGTGELFF. The CDR3 DNA follows: TGTGCCAGTAGTATAGTCACAGGGGGCACCGGGGAGCTGTTTTTT.

The sample holds many counts of this clonotype. This chain uses TRBV12-3 or TRBV12-4 with TRBJ2-1; 10 bases map to TRBD2. V trimming: 6 bases; J trimming: 5 bases; junction bases outside the gene matches: 10. There are 16 residues in the CDR3. The CDR3 loop is CASRASGGASNNEQFF. The CDR3 region has the DNA TGTGCCAGCAGAGCCAGCGGGGGGGCCAGCAACAATGAGCAGTTCTTC.

This clonotype was counted ten times or more. The chain combines TRBV7-9 with TRBJ1-2; D is uncertain. In germline, CDR1 is SEHNR, CDR2 FQNEAQ (reference sequence). V shed 3 bases and J shed 1 base, with 6 bases lying between them. The CDR3 is made up of 13 amino acids. DNA for the CDR3: TGTGCCAGCAGCTTTGAGGGTAACTATGGCTACACCTTC. This gives the protein CASSFEGNYGYTF.

The chain has TRBV25-1 and TRBJ2-3; TRBD1 agrees at 11 bases. Germline CDR1 MGHDK, CDR2 SYGVNS. J was trimmed by 5 bases and V by 3 bases; bases with no gene match: 4. CDR3 length: 15 amino acids. The CDR3 protein is CASSERTGGLDTQYF. For the CDR3, the DNA is TGTGCCAGCAGTGAGAGGACAGGGGGCTTAGATACGCAGTATTTT.

Concerning this clonotype itself: A much larger clone sits a single nucleotide away, making a read error possible. The CDR3 nucleotides read TGTGCCAGCAGCAACAACCGGACAGCGAAGCAGAACACCGGGGAGCTGTTTTTT. This sequence encodes CASSNNRTAKQNTGELFF. The V gene is TRBV21-1, the J gene TRBJ2-2; the table's D call TRBD1 went unverified against the DNA. TRBV21-1 is noted as a pseudogene. CDR3 length: 18 amino acids.

This clonotype showed up many times. This rearrangement joins TRBV7-2 to TRBJ1-1, with 8 bases lining up with TRBD1. This CDR3 has 13 residues. Looked up from germline, CDR1 is SGHTA and CDR2 is FQGNSA. V was pared by 5 bases and J by 6 bases, with 5 bases of the junction left unmatched. CDR3 nucleotides: TGTGCCAGCAGCACCCGACAGGGGCCTGAAGCTTTCTTT. Its protein is CASSTRQGPEAFF.

This clonotype was recorded a few times. V gene TRBV12-3 or TRBV12-4 combines with J gene TRBJ2-5; D is uncertain. Trimming left V 2 bases short and J 1 base short, with 8 bases between. This CDR3 is 14 amino acids long. The CDR3 DNA reads TGTGCCAGCAGTTTACTAGGGCTCCAAGAGACCCAGTACTTC. Its protein is CASSLLGLQETQYF.

This clonotype was counted a few times. V is TRBV11-1 and J is TRBJ2-5; 13 bases are a match to TRBD2. V gave up 5 bases and J gave up 7 bases; unmatched junction bases: 16. Germline values: CDR1 SGHAT, CDR2 FQDESV (reference sequence). The CDR3 consists of 18 residues. The CDR3 loop is CASSPYRLTSGGIGTQYF. Written as DNA, the CDR3 is TGTGCCAGCAGCCCCTACCGCTTGACTAGCGGGGGGATCGGGACCCAGTACTTC.

This clonotype has just a few counts. This chain links TRBV14 with TRBJ1-1, with D perhaps TRBD1 (5 bases). The germline gives CDR1 SGHDN, CDR2 FVKESK. V shed 0 bases and J shed 1 base, with 9 bases lying between them. This CDR3 spans 15 amino acids. CDR3 nucleotides: TGTGCCAGCAGCCAAGAGGGACGGGGGAACACTGAAGCTTTCTTT. It is translated as CASSQEGRGNTEAFF.

In its sample, this clonotype was seen many times. The V call is TRBV10-3, the J call TRBJ1-5; D is perhaps TRBD1 (6 bases). Germline V gene lookup returns CDR1 ENHRY and CDR2 SYGVKD. The ends were cut back, 3 bases at V and 6 bases at J, with 15 bases in the middle. The CDR3 spans 15 residues. The CDR3 bases are TGTGCCATCAGTGACGGACAGACGAAGGGTCAGCCCCAGCATTTT. Its translation: CAISDGQTKGQPQHF.

The chain employs TRBV7-2 and TRBJ2-1; 10 positions agree with TRBD1. Germline CDR1 is SGHTA and CDR2 is FQGNSA. The CDR3 spans 15 residues. With V trimmed by 11 bases and J by 6 bases, 13 bases remained unmatched. The CDR3 here is CAGGGTGAIGNEQFF. The CDR3 DNA reads TGTGCCGGCGGGGGGACAGGGGCCATCGGCAATGAGCAGTTCTTC. Full variable domain (rest looked up from reference TRBV7-2 and TRBJ2-1): GAGVSQSPSNKVTEKGKDVELRCDPISGHTALYWYRQSLGQGLEFLIYFQGNSAPDKSGLPSDRFSAERTGGSVSTLTIQRTQQEDSAVYLCAGGGTGAIGNEQFFGPGTRLTVL.

The rearrangement links TRBV7-8 to TRBJ1-1; D remains unclear. CDR3 size: 14 residues. The V end was cut by 2 bases, the J end by 5 bases, with 12 bases between. Germline-derived CDR1 and CDR2 are SGHVS and FQNEAQ. The CDR3 nucleotides are TGTGCCAGCAGCTTATCGAAGGTTAGAACTGAAGCTTTCTTT. It is translated as CASSLSKVRTEAFF.

This clonotype was detected only a few times. The V gene is TRBV27, the J gene TRBJ1-1; D unclear. The germline V and J ends were trimmed by 6 bases and 10 bases, with 12 bases remaining between them. This CDR3 comprises 11 residues. Germline CDR1 MNHEY, CDR2 SMNVEV (reference sequence). The chain's CDR3 is CASSPLSGAFF. The DNA of the CDR3 is TGTGCCAGCAGCCCCCTATCTGGAGCTTTCTTT.

Ten or more counts support this clonotype. This rearrangement joins TRBV7-2 to TRBJ2-1; maybe TRBD2 (6 bases). The CDR3 is 15 residues long. V lost 0 bases and J lost 2, with 8 bases in between. Germline CDR1 is SGHTA and CDR2 is FQGNSA. CDR3 coding DNA: TGTGCCAGCAGCTTAGCGGGGGGTACCTACAATGAGCAGTTCTTC. This encodes CASSLAGGTYNEQFF.

This clonotype was observed at least ten times. The genes are TRBV21-1 and TRBJ1-6. TRBV21-1 is a pseudogene locus. The CDR3 is made up of 17 amino acids. For the CDR3, the DNA is TGTGCCAGCAGCAAAACATCCAGGGGTTCCTATAATTCACCCCTCCACTTT. Residues: CASSKTSRGSYNSPLHF.